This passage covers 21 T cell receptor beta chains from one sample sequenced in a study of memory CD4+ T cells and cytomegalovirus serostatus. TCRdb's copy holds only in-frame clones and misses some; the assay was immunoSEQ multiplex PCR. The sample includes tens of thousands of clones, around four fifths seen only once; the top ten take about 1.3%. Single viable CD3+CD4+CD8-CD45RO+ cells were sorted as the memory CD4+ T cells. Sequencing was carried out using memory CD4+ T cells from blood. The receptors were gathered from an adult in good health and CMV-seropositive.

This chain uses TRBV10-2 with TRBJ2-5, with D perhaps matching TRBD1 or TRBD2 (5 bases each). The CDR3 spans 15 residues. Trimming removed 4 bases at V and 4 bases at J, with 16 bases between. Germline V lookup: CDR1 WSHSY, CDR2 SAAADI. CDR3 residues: CASSASRGARETQYF. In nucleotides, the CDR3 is TGCGCCAGCAGTGCTTCAAGAGGGGCTCGAGAGACCCAGTACTTC.

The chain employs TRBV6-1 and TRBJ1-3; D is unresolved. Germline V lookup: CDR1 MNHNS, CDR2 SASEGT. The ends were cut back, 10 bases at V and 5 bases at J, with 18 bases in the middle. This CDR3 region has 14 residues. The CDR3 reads CAIIGSATRNTIYF. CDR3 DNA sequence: TGTGCCATTATAGGGAGTGCTACTAGAAACACCATATATTTT.

This CDR3 is CASSVPGVLGGAYEQYF. CDR3 nucleotide sequence: TGTGCCAGCAGTGTCCCCGGGGTGCTGGGGGGAGCCTACGAGCAGTACTTC. The chain uses TRBV6-1 and TRBJ2-7; tentative D call: TRBD2 (6 bases). The V end was cut by 4 bases, the J end by 2 bases, with 21 bases between. CDR3 length: 17 amino acids. Germline-derived CDR1 and CDR2 are MNHNS and SASEGT.

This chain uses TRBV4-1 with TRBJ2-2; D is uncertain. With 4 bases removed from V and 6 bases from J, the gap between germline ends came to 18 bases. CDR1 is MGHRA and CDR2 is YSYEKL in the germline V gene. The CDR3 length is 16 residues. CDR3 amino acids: CASSPAPPHFPGELFF. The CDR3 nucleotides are TGCGCCAGCAGCCCCGCCCCTCCCCACTTCCCCGGGGAGCTGTTTTTT.

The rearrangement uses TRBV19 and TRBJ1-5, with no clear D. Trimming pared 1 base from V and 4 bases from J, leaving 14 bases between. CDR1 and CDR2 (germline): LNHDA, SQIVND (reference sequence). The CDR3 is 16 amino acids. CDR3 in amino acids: CASSIGTRGPNQPQHF. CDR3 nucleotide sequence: TGTGCCAGTAGTATAGGGACCCGGGGTCCTAATCAGCCCCAGCATTTT.

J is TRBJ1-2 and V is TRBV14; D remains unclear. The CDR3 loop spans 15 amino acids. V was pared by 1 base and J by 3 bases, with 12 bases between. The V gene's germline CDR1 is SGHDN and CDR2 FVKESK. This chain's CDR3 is CASSQAQGLYYGYTF. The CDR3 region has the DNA TGTGCCAGCAGCCAAGCCCAAGGCCTATACTATGGCTACACCTTC.

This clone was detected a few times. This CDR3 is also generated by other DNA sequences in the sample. CDR3 sequence: CSVADGNTEAFF. DNA for the CDR3: TGCAGCGTGGCAGACGGGAACACTGAAGCTTTCTTT. The genes are TRBV29-1 and TRBJ1-1; D uncertain. Trimming removed 6 bases at V and 1 base at J, with 9 bases between. This CDR3 region has 12 residues. The germline gives CDR1 SQVTM, CDR2 ANQGSEA. Full variable domain (remainder filled in from reference TRBV29-1 and TRBJ1-1): SAVISQKPSRDICQRGTSLTIQCQVDSQVTMMFWYRQQPGQSLTLIATANQGSEATYESGFVIDKFPISRPNLTFSTLTVSNMSPEDSSIYLCSVADGNTEAFFGQGTRLTVV.

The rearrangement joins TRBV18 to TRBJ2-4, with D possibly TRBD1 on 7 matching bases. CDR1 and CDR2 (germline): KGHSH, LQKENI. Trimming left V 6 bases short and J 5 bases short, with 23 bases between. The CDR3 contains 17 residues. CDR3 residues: CASSWGWRDSTENIQYF. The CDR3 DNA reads TGTGCCAGCTCGTGGGGGTGGAGGGACAGCACTGAAAACATTCAGTACTTC.

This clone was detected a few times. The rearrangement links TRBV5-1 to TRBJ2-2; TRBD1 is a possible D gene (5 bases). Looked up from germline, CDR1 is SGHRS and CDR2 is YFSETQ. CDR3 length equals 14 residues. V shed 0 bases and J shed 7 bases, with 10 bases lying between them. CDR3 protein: CASSLDGADGELFF. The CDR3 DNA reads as TGCGCCAGCAGCTTGGATGGGGCTGACGGGGAGCTGTTTTTT.

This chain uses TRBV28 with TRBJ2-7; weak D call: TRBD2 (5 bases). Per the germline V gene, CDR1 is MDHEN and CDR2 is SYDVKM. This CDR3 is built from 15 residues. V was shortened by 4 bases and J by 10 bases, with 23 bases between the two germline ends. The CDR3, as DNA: TGTGCCAGCAGTTCTCCGCACTCTGGAGCGGCCGCACAGTACTTC. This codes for CASSSPHSGAAAQYF.

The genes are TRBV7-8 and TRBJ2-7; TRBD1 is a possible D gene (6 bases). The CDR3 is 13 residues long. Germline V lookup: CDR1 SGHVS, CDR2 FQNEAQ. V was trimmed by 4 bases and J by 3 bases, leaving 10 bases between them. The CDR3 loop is CASSSGQIYEQYF. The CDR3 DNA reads TGTGCCAGCAGCTCAGGACAGATCTACGAGCAGTACTTC.

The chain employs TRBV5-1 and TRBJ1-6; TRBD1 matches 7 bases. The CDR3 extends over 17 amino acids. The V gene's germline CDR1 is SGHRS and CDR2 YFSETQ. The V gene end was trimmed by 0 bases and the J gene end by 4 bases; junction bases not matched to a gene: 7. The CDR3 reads CASSLGGQRDYNSPLHF. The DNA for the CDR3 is TGCGCCAGCAGCTTGGGGGGACAGCGAGATTATAATTCACCCCTCCACTTT.

The DNA for the CDR3 is TGTGCCAGTAGCCCCTCCCGACAGGGCTATAGCAATCAGCCCCAGCATTTT. It is translated as CASSPSRQGYSNQPQHF. V gene TRBV19 combines with J gene TRBJ1-5; 7 bases are shared with TRBD1. Germline V CDR1 and CDR2: LNHDA, SQIVND (reference sequence). This CDR3 has 17 residues. V lost 6 bases to trimming and J lost 0 bases; unmatched junction nucleotides: 11.

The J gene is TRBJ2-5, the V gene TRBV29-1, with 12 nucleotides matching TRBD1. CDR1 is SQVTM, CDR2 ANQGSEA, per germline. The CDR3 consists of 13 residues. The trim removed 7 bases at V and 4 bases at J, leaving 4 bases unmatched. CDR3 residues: CSAGTGGLETQYF. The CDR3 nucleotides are TGCAGCGCTGGGACAGGGGGCTTAGAGACCCAGTACTTC.

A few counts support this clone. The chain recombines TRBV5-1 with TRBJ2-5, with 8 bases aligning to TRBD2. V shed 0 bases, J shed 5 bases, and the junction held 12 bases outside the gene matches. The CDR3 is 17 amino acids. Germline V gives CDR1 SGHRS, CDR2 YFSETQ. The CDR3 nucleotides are TGCGCCAGCAGCTTGGCTGGGCGGGGGGCACGGCCCGAGACCCAGTACTTC. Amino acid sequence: CASSLAGRGARPETQYF.

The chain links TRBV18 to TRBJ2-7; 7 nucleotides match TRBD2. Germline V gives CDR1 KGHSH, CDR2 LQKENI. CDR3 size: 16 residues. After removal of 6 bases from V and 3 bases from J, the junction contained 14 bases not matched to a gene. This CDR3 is CASSPSGASGGYEQYF. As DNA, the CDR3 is TGTGCCAGCTCCCCCTCTGGTGCTAGCGGAGGCTACGAGCAGTACTTC. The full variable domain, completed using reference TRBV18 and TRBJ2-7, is NAGVMQNPRHLVRRRGQEARLRCSPMKGHSHVYWYRQLPEEGLKFMVYLQKENIIDESGMPKERFSAEFPKEGPSILRIQQVVRGDSAAYFCASSPSGASGGYEQYFGPGTRLTVT.

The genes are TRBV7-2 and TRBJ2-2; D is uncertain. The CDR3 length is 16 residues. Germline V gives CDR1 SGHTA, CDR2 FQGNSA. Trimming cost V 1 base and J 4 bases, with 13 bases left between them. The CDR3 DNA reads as TGTGCCAGCAGCTTAGATTCGGGTACCTTCACCGGGGAGCTGTTTTTT. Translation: CASSLDSGTFTGELFF.

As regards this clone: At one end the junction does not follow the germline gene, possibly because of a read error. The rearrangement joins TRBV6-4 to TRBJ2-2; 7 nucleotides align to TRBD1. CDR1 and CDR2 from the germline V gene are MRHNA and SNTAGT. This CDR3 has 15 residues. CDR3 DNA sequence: TGCGACAGGGATTCGACAGGGAGTTTCACCGGGGAGCTGTTTTTT. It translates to CDRDSTGSFTGELFF.

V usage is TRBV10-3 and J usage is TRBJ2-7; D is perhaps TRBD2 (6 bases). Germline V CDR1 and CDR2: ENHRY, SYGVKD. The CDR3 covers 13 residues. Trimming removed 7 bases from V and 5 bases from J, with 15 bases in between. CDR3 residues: CAITSRWGDEQYF. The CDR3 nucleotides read TGTGCCATCACCAGCCGGTGGGGGGACGAGCAGTACTTC.

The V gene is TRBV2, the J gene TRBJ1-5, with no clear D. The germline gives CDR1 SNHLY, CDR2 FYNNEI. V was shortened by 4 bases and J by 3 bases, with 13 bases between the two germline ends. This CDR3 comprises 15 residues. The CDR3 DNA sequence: TGTGCCAGCAGTGGAAGGGATTGGAACAATCAGCCCCAGCATTTT. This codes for CASSGRDWNNQPQHF.

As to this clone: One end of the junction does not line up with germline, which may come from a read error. The DNA for the CDR3 is TGTGCCAGCAGCATAGCGGGAGAACGGGAGCAGTTCTTC. Its translation: CASSIAGEREQFF. V gene TRBV7-9 combines with J gene TRBJ2-1, with 9 bases matching TRBD2. The CDR3 is 13 amino acids. Germline lookup yields CDR1 SEHNR and CDR2 FQNEAQ (reference sequence).